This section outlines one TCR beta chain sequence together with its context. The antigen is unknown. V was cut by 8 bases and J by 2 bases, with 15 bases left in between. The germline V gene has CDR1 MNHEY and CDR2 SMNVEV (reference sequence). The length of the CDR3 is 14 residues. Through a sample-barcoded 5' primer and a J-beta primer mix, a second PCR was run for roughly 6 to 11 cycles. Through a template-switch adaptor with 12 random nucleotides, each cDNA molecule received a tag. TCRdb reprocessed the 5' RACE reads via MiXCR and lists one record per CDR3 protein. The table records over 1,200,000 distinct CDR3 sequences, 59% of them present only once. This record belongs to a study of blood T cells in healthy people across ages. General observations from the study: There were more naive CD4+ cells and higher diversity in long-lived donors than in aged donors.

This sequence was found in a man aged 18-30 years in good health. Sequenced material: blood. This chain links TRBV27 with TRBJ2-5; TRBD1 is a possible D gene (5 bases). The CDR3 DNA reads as TGTGCCAGCGGTTGGGCAGGGCAGCAAGAGACCCAGTACTTC. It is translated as CASGWAGQQETQYF.